The rows below give T cell receptor beta chains drawn from one sample of a study of blood T cells in healthy people across ages. One entry per CDR3 protein results from TCRdb running MiXCR on the 5' RACE reads. Altogether around 800,000 distinct CDR3 sequences are present, approximately 67% being singletons, with the ten largest covering around a quarter. The sample was blood. Receptor source: a man aged 25 to 40 in good health. Both conserved end residues are part of each CDR3. The D gene is left open where the match is weak. Only some rows state a clone size, as once, few, many or a class for expanded clones.

V gene,clone size,J gene,D gene,CDR3 protein,CDR3 DNA
TRBV7-9,.,TRBJ1-5,.,CASSLARLQGDNQPQHF,TGTGCCAGCAGCTTAGCGCGTTTGCAGGGAGACAATCAGCCCCAGCATTTT
TRBV28,.,TRBJ1-5,.,CASSLILGPGGPQHF,TGTGCCAGCAGTCTCATCCTCGGCCCTGGGGGGCCCCAGCATTTT
TRBV29-1,.,TRBJ2-5,.,CSVEDLRPGGTQYF,TGCAGCGTTGAAGATCTTAGGCCCGGAGGGACCCAGTACTTC
TRBV7-9,.,TRBJ1-2,.,CASSLGGGGGYTF,TGTGCCAGCAGCTTAGGGGGGGGCGGCGGCTACACCTTC
TRBV27,.,TRBJ2-7,.,CASKGRVDEQYF,TGTGCCAGCAAGGGTCGGGTCGACGAGCAGTACTTC
TRBV3-1,.,TRBJ2-5,.,CASSQDPSGPETQYF,TGTGCCAGCAGCCAAGATCCGTCAGGGCCGGAGACCCAGTACTTC
TRBV10-3,.,TRBJ1-1,.,CAIGGMNTEAFF,TGTGCCATCGGAGGGATGAACACTGAAGCTTTCTTT
TRBV25-1,.,TRBJ1-4,.,CASRTRDQGYEKLFF,TGTGCCAGCAGAACAAGGGACCAGGGTTATGAAAAACTGTTTTTT
TRBV27,.,TRBJ2-3,.,CASSFLGGINGTDTQYF,TGTGCCAGCAGTTTCCTGGGCGGTATAAACGGCACAGATACGCAGTATTTT
TRBV7-2,many,TRBJ2-5,TRBD2,CASSWAASGGEKYF,TGTGCCAGCAGCTGGGCGGCTAGCGGGGGGGAAAAGTACTTC
TRBV3-1,.,TRBJ2-7,TRBD1,CASSLRDRVSEQYF,TGTGCCAGCAGCCTCCGGGACAGGGTGTCCGAGCAGTACTTC
TRBV5-1,.,TRBJ2-5,.,CASSIQGMETQYF,TGCGCCAGCAGCATACAGGGAATGGAGACCCAGTACTTC
TRBV10-3,few,TRBJ2-1,.,CAISPETASYNEQFF,TGTGCCATCAGTCCTGAGACGGCCTCCTACAATGAGCAGTTCTTC
TRBV4-2,.,TRBJ2-7,TRBD1,CASSQEGPGDRGNEQYF,TGTGCCAGCAGCCAAGAGGGGCCCGGGGACAGGGGAAACGAGCAGTACTTC
TRBV15,.,TRBJ2-1,TRBD2,CATSRDSTSGGDRYNEQFF,TGTGCCACCAGCAGAGATTCCACTAGCGGGGGGGATCGGTACAATGAGCAGTTCTTC
TRBV25-1,.,TRBJ2-7,TRBD1,CASSESDRGYEQYF,TGTGCCAGCAGTGAATCCGACAGGGGCTACGAGCAGTACTTC
TRBV28,.,TRBJ1-6,.,CASSLLARSNSPLHF,TGTGCCAGCAGTTTGTTGGCACGATCTAATTCACCCCTCCACTTT
TRBV27,.,TRBJ1-1,.,CASSLQRLGGLMNTEAFF,TGTGCCAGCAGTCTCCAAAGGCTGGGAGGTTTGATGAACACTGAAGCTTTCTTT
TRBV7-8,.,TRBJ1-5,.,CASSNVDRSQPQHF,TGTGCCAGCAGCAACGTAGACAGGTCCCAGCCCCAGCATTTT
TRBV3-1,.,TRBJ1-1,.,CASSQALGTEAFF,TGTGCCAGCAGCCAAGCCCTGGGCACTGAAGCTTTCTTT
TRBV12-3/TRBV12-4,.,TRBJ2-7,.,CASTLGTRNNEQYF,TGTGCCAGCACCTTGGGGACGCGGAACAATGAGCAGTACTTC
TRBV7-9,.,TRBJ2-5,TRBD2,CASSPSGGGLSETQYF,TGTGCCAGCAGCCCTAGCGGGGGAGGACTCAGCGAGACCCAGTACTTC
TRBV5-8,.,TRBJ2-6,.,CASSLDTGTGANVLTF,TGTGCCAGCAGCTTGGATACAGGGACTGGGGCCAACGTCCTGACTTTC
TRBV7-9,.,TRBJ1-1,.,CASSLSVAGWTEAFF,TGTGCCAGCAGCTTAAGCGTCGCAGGGTGGACTGAAGCTTTCTTT
TRBV28,.,TRBJ2-7,.,CASRPQLDSDEQYF,TGTGCCAGCAGGCCCCAATTGGATTCCGACGAGCAGTACTTC
TRBV7-3,.,TRBJ2-6,.,CAGSAATGANVLTF,TGTGCCGGCAGCGCCGCGACTGGGGCCAACGTCCTGACTTTC
TRBV6-5,.,TRBJ1-1,.,CASSPSRGIGDQAFF,TGTGCCAGCAGTCCCTCGAGGGGGATCGGCGATCAGGCTTTCTTT
TRBV29-1,.,TRBJ2-4,TRBD2,CSVVASQRGRYIQYF,TGCAGCGTTGTGGCCAGTCAGCGGGGAAGGTACATTCAGTACTTC
TRBV7-9,.,TRBJ2-7,TRBD1,CASSTRDSVSYEQYF,TGTGCCAGCAGCACCCGGGACAGCGTATCCTACGAGCAGTACTTC
TRBV5-1,.,TRBJ1-2,.,CASSLEPDVRGRYGYTF,TGCGCCAGCAGCTTGGAGCCGGACGTTCGAGGGCGCTATGGCTACACCTTC
TRBV2,.,TRBJ2-7,TRBD1,CALKGGQGYEQYF,TGTGCTCTGAAGGGGGGACAGGGCTACGAGCAGTACTTC
TRBV25-1,.,TRBJ1-4,.,CASSVTGATNEKLFF,TGTGCCAGCAGTGTTACGGGGGCAACTAATGAAAAACTGTTTTTT
TRBV12-3/TRBV12-4,.,TRBJ2-3,.,CASGGWKGVRVQDTQYF,TGTGCCAGCGGGGGCTGGAAGGGGGTAAGGGTCCAAGATACGCAGTATTTT
TRBV10-3,.,TRBJ2-5,.,CAISERTLEETQYF,TGTGCCATCAGTGAAAGAACGCTCGAAGAGACCCAGTACTTC
TRBV9,.,TRBJ2-7,.,CASSVGDFYEQYF,TGTGCCAGTAGCGTGGGAGATTTCTACGAGCAGTACTTC
TRBV18,.,TRBJ2-1,TRBD1,CASSTDRGTYNEQFF,TGTGCCAGCTCGACGGACAGGGGAACCTACAATGAGCAGTTCTTC
TRBV5-1,.,TRBJ2-3,TRBD2,CASSQVNSGSTDTQYF,TGCGCCAGCAGCCAGGTGAATAGCGGGAGCACAGATACGCAGTATTTT
TRBV20-1,.,TRBJ2-1,.,CSARDGNSYNEQFF,TGCAGTGCTAGAGATGGGAACTCCTACAATGAGCAGTTCTTC
TRBV7-6,.,TRBJ1-5,.,CASSAKAGNQPQHF,TGTGCCAGCAGCGCGAAGGCAGGGAATCAGCCCCAGCATTTT
TRBV10-3,.,TRBJ2-7,.,CAISDRVCAYEQYF,TGTGCCATCAGTGATAGAGTCTGCGCCTACGAGCAGTACTTC
TRBV30,.,TRBJ2-5,.,CAWSLAEETQYF,TGTGCCTGGAGTTTGGCAGAAGAGACCCAGTACTTC
TRBV29-1,.,TRBJ1-2,.,CSVPGSSNYGYTF,TGCAGCGTTCCCGGCAGTTCTAACTATGGCTACACCTTC
TRBV2,.,TRBJ1-1,.,CASQGRQNTEAFF,TGTGCCAGCCAGGGGCGGCAGAACACTGAAGCTTTCTTT
TRBV20-1,.,TRBJ1-1,.,CSASVWVLNTEAFF,TGCAGTGCTAGCGTCTGGGTGCTGAACACTGAAGCTTTCTTT
TRBV7-7,.,TRBJ2-5,TRBD1,CATGQGTTTQETQYF,TGTGCTACCGGACAGGGGACAACAACCCAAGAGACCCAGTACTTC
TRBV30,.,TRBJ1-2,TRBD1,CASRPNPTGGGYTF,TGTGCCTCCCGGCCGAATCCCACAGGGGGCGGCTACACCTTC
TRBV12-3/TRBV12-4,.,TRBJ2-5,TRBD2,CASSLAWGRGRETQYF,TGTGCCAGCAGTTTAGCGTGGGGGAGGGGCAGGGAGACCCAGTACTTC
TRBV6-5,.,TRBJ1-5,.,CASSWNSNQPQHF,TGTGCCAGCAGTTGGAATAGCAATCAGCCCCAGCATTTT
TRBV3-1,few,TRBJ1-1,.,CASSQQGNTEAFF,TGTGCCAGCAGCCAACAGGGGAACACTGAAGCTTTCTTT
TRBV9,.,TRBJ2-1,.,CASSFSANNEQFF,TGTGCCAGCAGTTTTAGCGCAAACAATGAGCAGTTCTTC
TRBV5-1,.,TRBJ2-5,.,CASSLRTEWETQYF,TGCGCCAGCAGCCTTCGGACGGAATGGGAGACCCAGTACTTC
TRBV20-1,.,TRBJ2-2,.,CSARDTDTGELFF,TGCAGTGCTAGAGATACGGACACCGGGGAGCTGTTTTTT
TRBV28,once,TRBJ1-6,.,CASSFRSDNSPLHF,TGTGCCAGCAGTTTCCGCAGCGATAATTCACCCCTCCACTTT
TRBV29-1,few,TRBJ2-7,TRBD1,CSVQTGSSYEQYF,TGCAGCGTACAGACAGGGAGCTCCTACGAGCAGTACTTC